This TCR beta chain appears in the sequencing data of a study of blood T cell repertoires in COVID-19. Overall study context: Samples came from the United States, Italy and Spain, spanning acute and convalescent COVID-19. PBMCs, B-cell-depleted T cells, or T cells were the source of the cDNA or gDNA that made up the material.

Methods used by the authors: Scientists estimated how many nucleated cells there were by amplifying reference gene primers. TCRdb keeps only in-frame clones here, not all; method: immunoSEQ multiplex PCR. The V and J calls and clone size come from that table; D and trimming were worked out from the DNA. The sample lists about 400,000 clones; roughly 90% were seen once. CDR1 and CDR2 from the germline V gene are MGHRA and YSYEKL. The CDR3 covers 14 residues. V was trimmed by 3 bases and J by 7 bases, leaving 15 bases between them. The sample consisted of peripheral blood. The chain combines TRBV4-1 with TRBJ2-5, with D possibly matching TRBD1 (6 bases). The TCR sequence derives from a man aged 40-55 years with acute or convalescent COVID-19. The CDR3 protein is CASSQLGADGTQYF. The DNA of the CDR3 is TGCGCCAGCAGCCAGTTGGGGGCCGACGGGACCCAGTACTTC.